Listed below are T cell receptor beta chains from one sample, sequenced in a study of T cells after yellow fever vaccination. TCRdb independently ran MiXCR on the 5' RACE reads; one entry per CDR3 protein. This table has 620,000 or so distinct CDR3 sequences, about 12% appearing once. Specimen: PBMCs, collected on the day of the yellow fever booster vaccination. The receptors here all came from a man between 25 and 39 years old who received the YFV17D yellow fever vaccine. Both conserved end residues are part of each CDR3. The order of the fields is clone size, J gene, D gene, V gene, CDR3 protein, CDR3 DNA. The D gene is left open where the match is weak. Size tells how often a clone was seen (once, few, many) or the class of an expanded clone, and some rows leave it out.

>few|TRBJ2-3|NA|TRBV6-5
CASSYNRMQDTQYF
TGTGCCAGCAGTTATAACAGGATGCAGGATACGCAGTATTTT
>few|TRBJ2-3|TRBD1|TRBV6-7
CASSYHRGDTQYF
TGTGCCAGCAGTTACCACAGGGGTGATACGCAGTATTTT
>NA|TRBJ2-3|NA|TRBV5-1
CASSPDLPNGAQYF
TGCGCCAGCAGCCCAGACCTCCCGAACGGGGCGCAGTATTTT
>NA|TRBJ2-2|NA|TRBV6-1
CASSAIGGDTGELFF
TGTGCCAGCAGTGCGATAGGAGGGGACACCGGGGAGCTGTTTTTT
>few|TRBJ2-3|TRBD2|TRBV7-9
CASSLVTSGSTDTQYF
TGTGCCAGCAGCCTCGTGACTAGCGGGAGTACAGATACGCAGTATTTT
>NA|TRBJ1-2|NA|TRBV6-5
CASSPGGGGYTF
TGTGCCAGCAGCCCCGGAGGCGGAGGCTACACCTTC
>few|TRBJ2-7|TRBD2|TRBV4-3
CASSQDSLAGGDYEQYF
TGCGCCAGCAGCCAAGATTCTCTAGCGGGAGGAGACTACGAGCAGTACTTC
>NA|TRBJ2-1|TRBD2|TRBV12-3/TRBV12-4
CASSSRSGRASDEQFF
TGTGCCAGCAGTTCCCGTAGCGGGAGGGCGAGCGATGAGCAGTTCTTC
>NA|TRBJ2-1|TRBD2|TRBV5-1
CASSLGASGSSDEQFF
TGCGCCAGCAGCTTGGGTGCTAGCGGGAGTAGTGATGAGCAGTTCTTC
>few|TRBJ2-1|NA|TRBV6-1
CASRDTDPFAHEQFF
TGTGCCAGCAGGGATACGGATCCGTTTGCCCATGAGCAGTTCTTC
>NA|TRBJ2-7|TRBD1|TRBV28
CASRTGQGAYEQYF
TGTGCCAGCAGAACCGGACAGGGGGCATACGAGCAGTACTTC
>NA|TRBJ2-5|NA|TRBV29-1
CSVVAAEETQYF
TGCAGCGTTGTAGCAGCGGAGGAGACCCAGTACTTC
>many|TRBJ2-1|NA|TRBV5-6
CASSLVTNEQFF
TGTGCCAGCAGCTTGGTTACCAATGAGCAGTTCTTC
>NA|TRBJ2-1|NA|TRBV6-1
CASRGGASYNEQFF
TGTGCCAGCAGGGGGGGGGCCTCCTACAATGAGCAGTTCTTC
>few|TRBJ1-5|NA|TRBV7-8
CASSSLDSTQNQPQHF
TGTGCCAGCAGCTCCTTGGACAGCACTCAGAATCAGCCCCAGCATTTT
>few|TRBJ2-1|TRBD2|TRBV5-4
CASSLDQTSAREQFF
TGTGCCAGCAGCTTGGACCAAACTAGCGCCCGTGAGCAGTTCTTC
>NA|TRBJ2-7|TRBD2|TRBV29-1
CSVGGGLAGDYEQYF
TGCAGCGTTGGGGGGGGACTAGCGGGAGACTACGAGCAGTACTTC
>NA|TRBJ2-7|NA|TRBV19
CASTLGLGHSYEQYF
TGTGCCAGCACCCTGGGTCTTGGCCACTCCTACGAGCAGTACTTC
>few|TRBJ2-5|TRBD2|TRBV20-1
CSARTSGALRETQYF
TGCAGTGCTAGGACTAGCGGAGCCCTTCGGGAGACCCAGTACTTC
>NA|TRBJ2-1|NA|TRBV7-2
CASSLTGGGGSYNEQFF
TGTGCCAGCAGCCTAACAGGAGGGGGCGGTTCCTACAATGAGCAGTTCTTC
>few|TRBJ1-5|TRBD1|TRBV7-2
CASSSGTVYSNQPQHF
TGTGCCAGCAGCTCCGGGACAGTCTATAGCAATCAGCCCCAGCATTTT
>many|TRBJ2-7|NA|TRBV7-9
CASSLETPYEQYF
TGTGCCAGCAGCTTGGAGACCCCCTACGAGCAGTACTTC
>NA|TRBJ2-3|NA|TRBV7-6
CASSLHFSSSTDTQYF
TGTGCCAGCAGCCTCCACTTTTCCAGCAGCACAGATACGCAGTATTTT
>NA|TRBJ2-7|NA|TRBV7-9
CASSMDYYYEQYF
TGTGCCAGCAGCATGGACTACTACTACGAGCAGTACTTC
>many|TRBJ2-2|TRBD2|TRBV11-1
CASSPHLGLAGETGELFF
TGTGCCAGCAGCCCCCATCTCGGACTAGCGGGAGAAACCGGGGAGCTGTTTTTT
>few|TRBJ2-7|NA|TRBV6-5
CASSYFRFYEQYF
TGTGCCAGCAGTTATTTTCGTTTCTACGAGCAGTACTTC
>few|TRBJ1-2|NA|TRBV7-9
CASSFLTGYGYTF
TGTGCCAGCAGCTTTTTGACAGGCTATGGCTACACCTTC
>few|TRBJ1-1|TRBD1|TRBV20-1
CSARDRTGGMNTEAFF
TGCAGTGCTAGAGATAGGACAGGGGGCATGAACACTGAAGCTTTCTTT
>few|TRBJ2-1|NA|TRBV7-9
CASSTPRADFYNEQFF
TGTGCCAGCAGCACTCCTCGAGCAGACTTCTACAATGAGCAGTTCTTC
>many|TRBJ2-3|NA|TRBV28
CASSYPGLTDTQYF
TGTGCCAGCAGTTACCCGGGACTGACAGATACGCAGTATTTT
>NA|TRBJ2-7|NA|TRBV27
CASSFQTRGEQYF
TGTGCCAGCAGTTTTCAAACCCGGGGGGAGCAGTACTTC